The 23 T cell receptor beta chains reported below all come from one sample, sequenced in a study of shared clonotypes between healthy human individuals. Assay: immunoSEQ multiplex PCR; the TCRdb copy retains only in-frame clones and omits some. The sample holds about a million clones, about 76% seen once. The sample comprised memory CD4+ T cells sorted from blood. Subset indicated: CD45RA-negative fraction. The source of these receptors is a man in his late teens or twenties in good health.

This clone was observed a single time. The rearrangement joins TRBV7-2 to TRBJ2-2; D uncertain. V lost 1 base, J lost 7 bases, and 13 bases lay in between. Germline V gives CDR1 SGHTA, CDR2 FQGNSA. This CDR3 has 15 amino acids. The CDR3 nucleotides are TGTGCCAGCAGCTTAGAAATTCGAGTAGGCGGGGAGCTGTTTTTT. This encodes CASSLEIRVGGELFF.

On this clone itself: This sequence may be a read error, since a much larger clone differs from it by one base. The V and J genes are TRBV5-6 and TRBJ2-5; D is unclear. With the DNA end fitting TRBJ2-7 better, the J assignment may be wrong. CDR1 and CDR2 (germline): SGHDT, YYEEEE. The CDR3 is made up of 12 amino acids. CDR3 in amino acids: CASSLGGYEQYF. The CDR3 nucleotides are TGTGCCAGCAGCTTGGGGGGCTACGAGCAGTACTTC.

V and J are TRBV5-1 and TRBJ2-3, with 9 bases fitting TRBD2. There are 15 residues in the CDR3. The V and J ends lost 0 bases and 7 bases, in that order; junction bases with no gene match: 6. Germline V gene sequence: CDR1 SGHRS, CDR2 YFSETQ. CDR3 residues: CASSLAGGRENTQYF. The DNA for the CDR3 is TGCGCCAGCAGCTTGGCCGGCGGGAGGGAGAATACGCAGTATTTT.

This chain links TRBV7-3 with TRBJ1-1; TRBD1 matches 9 bases. V lost 2 bases, J lost 1 base, and 2 bases stayed unmatched. The CDR3 totals 15 residues. In germline, CDR1 is SGHTA, CDR2 FQGTGA. As DNA, the CDR3 is TGTGCCAGCAGCTTAGAGGGACAGGGGAACACTGAAGCTTTCTTT. This gives the protein CASSLEGQGNTEAFF.

This chain joins TRBV7-2 and TRBJ2-1, with TRBD2 matching 7 bases. The CDR3 is 13 residues long. V gave up 2 bases and J gave up 10 bases; unmatched junction bases: 5. Germline-derived CDR1 and CDR2 are SGHTA and FQGNSA. For the CDR3, the DNA is TGTGCCAGCAGCTTAACAATGGGACTAGAGCAGTTCTTC. This encodes CASSLTMGLEQFF.

The chain is built from TRBV19 and TRBJ1-4; a weak D match, TRBD1 (5 bases). V was cut by 6 bases and J by 0 bases, with 8 bases left in between. Looked up from germline, CDR1 is LNHDA and CDR2 is SQIVND (reference sequence). CDR3 length: 14 amino acids. CDR3 nucleotides: TGTGCCAGTAGGAAGGGGCCAACTAATGAAAAACTGTTTTTT. As protein: CASRKGPTNEKLFF.

The chain recombines TRBV28 with TRBJ1-5, with D possibly TRBD1 on 5 matching bases. Germline V lookup: CDR1 MDHEN, CDR2 SYDVKM. V was trimmed by 3 bases and J by 6 bases, leaving 12 bases between them. This CDR3 is built from 14 residues. The CDR3 bases are TGTGCCAGCAGTTTCCCAGGGCCCGGTCAGCCCCAGCATTTT. This sequence encodes CASSFPGPGQPQHF. The full variable domain, in which reference TRBV28 and TRBJ1-5 provide the parts outside the CDR3, is DVKVTQSSRYLVKRTGEKVFLECVQDMDHENMFWYRQDPGLGLRLIYFSYDVKMKEKGDIPEGYSVSREKKERFSLILESASTNQTSMYLCASSFPGPGQPQHFGDGTRLSIL.

This clone has just a few counts. J is TRBJ2-6 and V is TRBV12-5; TRBD1 matches at 8 bases. V shed 5 bases and J 5 bases; nucleotides not matched to a gene: 2. This CDR3 spans 14 amino acids. In germline, CDR1 is LGHNT, CDR2 FRNRAP. The CDR3 spells CASGPGGWANVLTF. The CDR3 DNA is TGTGCTAGTGGTCCAGGGGGCTGGGCCAACGTCCTGACTTTC.

The chain couples TRBV19 to TRBJ2-3, with D perhaps TRBD2 (6 bases). V gave up 7 bases and J gave up 4 bases, with 15 bases separating them. CDR3 length: 14 amino acids. Looked up from germline, CDR1 is LNHDA and CDR2 is SQIVND (reference sequence). In nucleotides, the CDR3 is TGTGCCAGTAATCCGGGACTGAGGGCAGATACGCAGTATTTT. It is translated as CASNPGLRADTQYF.

The V gene is TRBV5-1, the J gene TRBJ1-6; D perhaps matches TRBD1 (6 bases). In germline, CDR1 is SGHRS, CDR2 YFSETQ. Trimming removed 6 bases at V and 10 bases at J, with 14 bases between. This CDR3 is 13 amino acids long. The CDR3 loop reads CASTQGWGSPLHF. The CDR3, as DNA: TGCGCCAGCACCCAGGGGTGGGGATCACCCCTCCACTTT.

The chain joins TRBV18 to TRBJ1-3, with 9 bases matching TRBD1. V dropped 3 bases and J dropped 8; count of bases not matched to a gene: 2. Looked up from germline, CDR1 is KGHSH and CDR2 is LQKENI. CDR3 size: 13 residues. The DNA for the CDR3 is TGTGCCAGCTCACCTAGACAGGGGGACACCATATATTTT. Translating it yields CASSPRQGDTIYF.

This chain joins TRBV27 and TRBJ2-1, with 7 bases lining up with TRBD1. The CDR3 contains 11 residues. The J segment lost 11 bases and the V segment lost 8 bases, leaving 6 bases of the junction unmatched. Germline V gene lookup returns CDR1 MNHEY and CDR2 SMNVEV (reference sequence). The CDR3 sequence is CASEYRGQQFF. The CDR3 DNA reads as TGTGCCAGCGAATACAGGGGACAGCAGTTCTTC.

The chain is built from TRBV5-1 and TRBJ2-1; 8 bases are shared with TRBD2. J lost 4 bases, V lost 5 bases, and 8 bases had no gene match. The CDR3 runs 15 residues. Germline V lookup: CDR1 SGHRS, CDR2 YFSETQ. The CDR3 protein is CASSSSGSPYNEQFF. CDR3 nucleotides: TGCGCCAGCAGTTCCAGCGGGAGTCCTTACAATGAGCAGTTCTTC.

CDR3 DNA: TGTGCCAGCAGCGTAGGGACAGGGTTCGTCCAAGAGACCCAGTACTTC. It encodes CASSVGTGFVQETQYF. The gene calls are TRBV9 and TRBJ2-5; 8 positions match TRBD1. The CDR3 length is 16 residues. J gave up 1 base and V 0 bases, and 5 bases lay outside the gene matches. Germline V lookup: CDR1 SGDLS, CDR2 YYNGEE.

The genes are TRBV6-5 and TRBJ1-3; D is ambiguous. This CDR3 contains 16 residues. Trimming left V 0 bases short and J 2 bases short, with 11 bases between. Germline V gene lookup returns CDR1 MNHEY and CDR2 SVGAGI. This CDR3 is CASSYSSDIPGNTIYF. The DNA for the CDR3 is TGTGCCAGCAGTTACTCGAGCGACATCCCTGGAAACACCATATATTTT.

At least ten counts were recorded for this clone. Other DNA sequences in this sample translate to the same CDR3. This chain connects TRBV10-3 to TRBJ1-1; TRBD1 agrees at 7 bases. In germline, CDR1 is ENHRY, CDR2 SYGVKD. V shed 5 bases, J shed 3 bases, and the junction held 6 bases outside the gene matches. There are 14 residues in the CDR3. CDR3 in DNA: TGTGCCATCAGTATCCGGGACAGCCACACTGAAGCTTTCTTT. This gives the protein CAISIRDSHTEAFF.

The chain carries TRBV4-2 and TRBJ2-7; D gene ambiguous. This CDR3 has 15 amino acids. Germline lookup yields CDR1 LGHNA and CDR2 YNFKEQ. Trimming removed 2 bases from V and 2 bases from J, with 13 bases in between. This chain's CDR3 is CASSQLSDVAYEQYF. CDR3 nucleotide sequence: TGTGCCAGCAGCCAACTATCCGACGTAGCCTACGAGCAGTACTTC.

The chain uses TRBV6-6 and TRBJ1-2; 9 positions agree with TRBD1. V shed 2 bases and J 8 bases; nucleotides not matched to a gene: 6. This CDR3 has 14 residues. Germline values: CDR1 MNHNY, CDR2 SVGAGI (reference sequence). The CDR3 loop is CASSYDGTGYGYTF. DNA of the CDR3: TGTGCCAGCAGTTACGACGGGACAGGGTACGGCTACACCTTC.

The gene calls are TRBV5-6 and TRBJ2-6; TRBD1 matches 10 bases. After removal of 1 base from V and 0 bases from J, the junction contained 4 bases not matched to a gene. CDR1 and CDR2 from the germline V gene are SGHDT and YYEEEE. The CDR3 sequence is 18 residues long. Here the CDR3 DNA reads TGTGCCAGCAGCTTGATGGGGACAGGGGTCTCTGGGGCCAACGTCCTGACTTTC. It encodes CASSLMGTGVSGANVLTF.

The chain is built from TRBV6-5 and TRBJ1-6; 9 nucleotides line up with TRBD1. This CDR3 region has 15 residues. Trimming took 7 bases from V and 9 from J; bases not matched to a gene: 10. CDR1 MNHEY and CDR2 SVGAGI come from the germline V gene. Here the CDR3 reads CASTSTGGVGSPLHF. As DNA, the CDR3 is TGTGCCAGCACCTCTACAGGGGGCGTCGGTTCACCCCTCCACTTT.

About this clone: This CDR3 is also generated by other DNA sequences in the sample. The rearrangement links TRBV6-1 to TRBJ2-2, with D perhaps matching TRBD1 (5 bases). The CDR3 consists of 13 residues. The germline gives CDR1 MNHNS, CDR2 SASEGT. The V end lost 3 bases, the J end lost 3 bases, and 5 bases lay between the germline ends. The CDR3 coding sequence is TGTGCCAGCAGTGAGGGGCACACCGGGGAGCTGTTTTTT. Translation: CASSEGHTGELFF.

This clone has only one observation. The rearrangement joins TRBV11-2 to TRBJ1-1; D is undetermined. Germline CDR1 reads SGHAT; CDR2 reads FQNNGV. Trimming took off 2 bases at V and 5 bases at J, with 18 bases between the two ends. The CDR3 has 16 residues. The CDR3 loop reads CASSLWLETRKTEAFF. The CDR3, as DNA: TGTGCCAGCAGCTTATGGCTGGAGACAAGAAAAACTGAAGCTTTCTTT.

This clone was observed once. This chain links TRBV7-9 with TRBJ1-4; 7 nucleotides line up with TRBD1. J lost 3 bases, V lost 5 bases, and 12 bases had no gene match. The CDR3 contains 17 residues. Germline V gene lookup returns CDR1 SEHNR and CDR2 FQNEAQ (reference sequence). The CDR3 coding sequence is TGTGCCAGCAGCCCTAGTAAAGGGGGCGACGCTAATGAAAAACTGTTTTTT. Translation gives CASSPSKGGDANEKLFF.